The T cell receptor (beta chain) described here comes from a study of blood T cell repertoires in COVID-19. Study-level background: The analysed material was cDNA or gDNA that came from T cells, B-cell-depleted T cells, or PBMCs.

In the authors' workflow: Amplification from reference gene primers served as the basis for estimated nucleated cell counts. Assay used: immunoSEQ multiplex PCR; TCRdb lists only in-frame clones, some missing. The V and J calls and the clone size are those of that table, but D and trimming were determined from the DNA. Here the sample spans roughly 190,000 clones, about 78% being singletons. This clone was detected a few times. V was pared by 5 bases and J by 5 bases, with 18 bases between. The CDR3 length is 15 residues. Germline CDR1 reads MNHEY; CDR2 reads SVGEGT. The source material was peripheral blood. The sequence derives from a woman aged 45-65 years with active or convalescent COVID-19. The chain uses TRBV6-2 or TRBV6-3 and TRBJ1-1, with a tentative D call TRBD1 (5 bases). CDR3 in DNA: TGTGCCAGCAGTCGACTGTCCAGGGCTGGGACTGAAGCTTTCTTT. Its protein is CASSRLSRAGTEAFF.